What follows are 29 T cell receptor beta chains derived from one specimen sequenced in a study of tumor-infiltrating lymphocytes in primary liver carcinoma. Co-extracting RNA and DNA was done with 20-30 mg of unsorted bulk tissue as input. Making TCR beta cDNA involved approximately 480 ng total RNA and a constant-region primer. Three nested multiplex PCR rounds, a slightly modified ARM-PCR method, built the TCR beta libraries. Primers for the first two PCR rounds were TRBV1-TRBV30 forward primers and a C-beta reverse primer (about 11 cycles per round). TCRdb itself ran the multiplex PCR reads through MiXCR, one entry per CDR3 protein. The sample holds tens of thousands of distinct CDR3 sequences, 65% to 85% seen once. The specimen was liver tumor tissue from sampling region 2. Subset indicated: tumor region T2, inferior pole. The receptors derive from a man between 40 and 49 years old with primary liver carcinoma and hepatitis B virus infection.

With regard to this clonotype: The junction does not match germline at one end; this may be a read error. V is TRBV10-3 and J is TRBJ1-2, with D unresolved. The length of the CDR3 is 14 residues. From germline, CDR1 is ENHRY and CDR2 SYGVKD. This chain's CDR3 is CAISMSQLADGYTF. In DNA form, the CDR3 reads TGTGCCATCAGTATGTCCCAATTGGCGGATGGCTACACCTTT.

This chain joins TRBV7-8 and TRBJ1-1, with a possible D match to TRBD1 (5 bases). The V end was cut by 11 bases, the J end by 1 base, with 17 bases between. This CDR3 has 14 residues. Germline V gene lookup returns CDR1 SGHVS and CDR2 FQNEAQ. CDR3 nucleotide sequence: TGTGCCGGCTGCTTAGCGGGGGGGAACACTGAAGCTTTCTTT. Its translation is CAGCLAGGNTEAFF. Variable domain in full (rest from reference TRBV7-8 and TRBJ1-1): GAGVSQSPRYKVAKRGQDVALRCDPISGHVSLFWYQQALGQGPEFLTYFQNEAQLDKSGLPSDRFFAERPEGSVSTLKIQRTQQEDSAVYLCAGCLAGGNTEAFFGQGTRLTVV.

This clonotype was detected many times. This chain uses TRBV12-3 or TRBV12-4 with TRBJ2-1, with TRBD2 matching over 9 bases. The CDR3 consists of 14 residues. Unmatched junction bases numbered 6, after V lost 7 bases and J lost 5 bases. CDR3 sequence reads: CASKETSGNNEQFF. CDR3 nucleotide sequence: TGTGCCAGCAAAGAGACTAGCGGAAACAATGAGCAGTTCTTC.

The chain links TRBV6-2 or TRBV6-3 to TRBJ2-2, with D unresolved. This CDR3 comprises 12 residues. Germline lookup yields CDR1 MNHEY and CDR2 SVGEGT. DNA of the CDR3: TGTGGCACCAGTTTAGGAACCGGGGAGCTGTTTTTT. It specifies CGTSLGTGELFF.

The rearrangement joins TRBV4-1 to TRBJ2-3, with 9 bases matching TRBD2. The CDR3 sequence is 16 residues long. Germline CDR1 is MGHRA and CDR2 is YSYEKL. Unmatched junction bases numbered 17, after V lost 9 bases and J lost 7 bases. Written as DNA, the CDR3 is TGCGCCAGTAGTCAAGGTCCGGGTAGCGGGAGTAATACGCAGTATTTT. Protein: CASSQGPGSGSNTQYF.

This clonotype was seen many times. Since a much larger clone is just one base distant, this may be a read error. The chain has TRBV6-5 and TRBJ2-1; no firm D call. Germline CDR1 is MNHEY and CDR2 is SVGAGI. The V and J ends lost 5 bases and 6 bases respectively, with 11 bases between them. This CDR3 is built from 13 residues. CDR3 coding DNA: TGTGCCAGCAGTAGACCAGCCTCCAATGAGCAGTTCTTC. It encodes CASSRPASNEQFF.

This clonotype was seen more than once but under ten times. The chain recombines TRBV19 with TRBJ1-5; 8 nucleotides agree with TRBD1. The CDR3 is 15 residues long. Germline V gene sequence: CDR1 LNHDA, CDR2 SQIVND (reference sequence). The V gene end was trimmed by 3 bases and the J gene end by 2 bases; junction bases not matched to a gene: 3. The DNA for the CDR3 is TGTGCCAGTAGTATGGACAGGGCGGGCAATCAGCCCCAGCATTTT. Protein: CASSMDRAGNQPQHF. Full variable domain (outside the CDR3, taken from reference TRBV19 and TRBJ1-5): DGGITQSPKYLFRKEGQNVTLSCEQNLNHDAMYWYRQDPGQGLRLIYYSQIVNDFQKGDIAEGYSVSREKKESFPLTVTSAQKNPTAFYLCASSMDRAGNQPQHFGDGTRLSIL.

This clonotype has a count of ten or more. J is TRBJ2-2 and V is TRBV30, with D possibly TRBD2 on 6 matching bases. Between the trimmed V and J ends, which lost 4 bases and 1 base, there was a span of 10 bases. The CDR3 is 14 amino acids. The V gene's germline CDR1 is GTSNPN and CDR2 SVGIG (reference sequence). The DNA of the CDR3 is TGTGCCTGGACTCCTAGCGTGAACACCGGGGAGCTGTTTTTT. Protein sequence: CAWTPSVNTGELFF.

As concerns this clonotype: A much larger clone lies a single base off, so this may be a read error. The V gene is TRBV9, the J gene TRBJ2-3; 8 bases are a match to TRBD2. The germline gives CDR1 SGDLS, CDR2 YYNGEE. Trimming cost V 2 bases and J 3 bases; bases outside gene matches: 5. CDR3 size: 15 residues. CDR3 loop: CASSVRGGETDTQYF. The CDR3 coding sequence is TGTGCCAGCAGCGTTCGGGGGGGCGAGACAGATACGCAGTATTTT.

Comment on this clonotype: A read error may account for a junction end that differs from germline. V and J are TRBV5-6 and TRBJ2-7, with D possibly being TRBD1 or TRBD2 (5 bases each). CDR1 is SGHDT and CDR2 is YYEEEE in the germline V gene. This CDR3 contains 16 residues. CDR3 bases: TGTGCCAGCAGCTTGTTGGGGGTAGCTAGCACCTACGAGCAGTGCTTC. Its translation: CASSLLGVASTYEQCF. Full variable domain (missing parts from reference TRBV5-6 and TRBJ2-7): DAGVTQSPTHLIKTRGQQVTLRCSPKSGHDTVSWYQQALGQGPQFIFQYYEEEERQRGNFPDRFSGHQFPNYSSELNVNALLLGDSALYLCASSLLGVASTYEQCFGPGTRLTVT.

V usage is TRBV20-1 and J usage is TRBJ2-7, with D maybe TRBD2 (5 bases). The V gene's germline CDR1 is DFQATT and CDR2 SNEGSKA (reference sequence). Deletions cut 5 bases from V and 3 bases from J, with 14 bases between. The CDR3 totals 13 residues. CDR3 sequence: CSAPGPGVYEQYF. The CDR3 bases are TGCAGTGCTCCTGGTCCCGGGGTCTACGAGCAGTACTTC.

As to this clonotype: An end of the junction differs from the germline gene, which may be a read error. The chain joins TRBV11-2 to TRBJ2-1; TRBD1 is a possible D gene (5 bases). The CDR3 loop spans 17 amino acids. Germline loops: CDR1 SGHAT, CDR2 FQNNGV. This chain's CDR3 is CASSLDRGGRLYNEQFF. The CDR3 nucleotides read TGTGCCAGCAGCTTAGATAGGGGCGGAAGGTTATACAACGAGCAGTTCTTC.

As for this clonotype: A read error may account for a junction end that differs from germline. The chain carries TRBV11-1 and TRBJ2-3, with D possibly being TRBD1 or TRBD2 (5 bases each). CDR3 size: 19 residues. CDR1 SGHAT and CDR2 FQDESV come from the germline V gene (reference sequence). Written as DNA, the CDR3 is TGCGCCAGCATCTCTGGGGGAAGCTCTGTTGGAGCCCGCACAGATATGCAGTATTTT. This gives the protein CASISGGSSVGARTDMQYF.

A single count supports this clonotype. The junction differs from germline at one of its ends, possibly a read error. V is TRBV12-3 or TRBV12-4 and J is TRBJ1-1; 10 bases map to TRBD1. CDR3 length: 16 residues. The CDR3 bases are TGTGCTAGCAGTTTATGGGACAGGGGCATGAACACTGAAGTTTTCTTT. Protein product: CASSLWDRGMNTEVFF.

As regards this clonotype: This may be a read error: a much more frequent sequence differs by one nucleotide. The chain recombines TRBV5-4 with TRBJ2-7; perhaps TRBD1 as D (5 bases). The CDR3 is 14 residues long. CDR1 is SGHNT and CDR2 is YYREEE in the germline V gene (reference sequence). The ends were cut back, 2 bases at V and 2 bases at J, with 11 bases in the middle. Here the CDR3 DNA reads TGTGCCAGCAGCTTAGGGGCCGACACCTACGAGCAGTACTTC. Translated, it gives CASSLGADTYEQYF. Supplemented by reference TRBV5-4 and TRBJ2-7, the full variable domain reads ETGVTQSPTHLIKTRGQQVTLRCSSQSGHNTVSWYQQALGQGPQFIFQYYREEENGRGNFPPRFSGLQFPNYSSELNVNALELDDSALYLCASSLGADTYEQYFGPGTRLTVT.

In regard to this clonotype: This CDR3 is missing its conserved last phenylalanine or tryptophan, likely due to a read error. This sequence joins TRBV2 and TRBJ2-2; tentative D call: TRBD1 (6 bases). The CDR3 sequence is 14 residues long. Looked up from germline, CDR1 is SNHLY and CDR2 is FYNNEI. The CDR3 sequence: CASSDYRAVGELFY. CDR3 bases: TGTGCCAGTAGTGACTACAGGGCAGTCGGGGAGCTGTTTTAT.

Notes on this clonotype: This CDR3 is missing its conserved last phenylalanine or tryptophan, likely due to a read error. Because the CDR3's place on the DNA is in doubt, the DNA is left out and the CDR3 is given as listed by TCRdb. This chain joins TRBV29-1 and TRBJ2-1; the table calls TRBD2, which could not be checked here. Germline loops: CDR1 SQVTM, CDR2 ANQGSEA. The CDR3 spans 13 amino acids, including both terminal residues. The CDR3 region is CSVRLGGYNEHFL.

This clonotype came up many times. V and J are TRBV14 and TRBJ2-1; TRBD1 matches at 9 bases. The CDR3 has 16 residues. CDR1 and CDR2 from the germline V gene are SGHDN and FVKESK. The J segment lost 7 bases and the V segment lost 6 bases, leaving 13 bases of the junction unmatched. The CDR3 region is CASSRRQGGRLNEQFF. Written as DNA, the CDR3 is TGTGCCAGCAGTCGTCGACAGGGGGGCCGGTTAAATGAGCAGTTCTTC.

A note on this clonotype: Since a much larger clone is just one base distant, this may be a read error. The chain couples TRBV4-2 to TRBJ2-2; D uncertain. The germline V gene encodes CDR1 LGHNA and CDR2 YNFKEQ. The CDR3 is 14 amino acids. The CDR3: CASGQVGNTGELFF. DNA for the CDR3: TGTGCCAGCGGCCAAGTGGGGAACACCGGGGAGCTGTTTTTT.

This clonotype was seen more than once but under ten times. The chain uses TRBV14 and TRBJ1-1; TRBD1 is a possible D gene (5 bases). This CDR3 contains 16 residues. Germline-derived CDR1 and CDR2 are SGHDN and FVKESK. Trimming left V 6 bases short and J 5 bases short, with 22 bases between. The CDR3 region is CASSPSREDSNTEAFF. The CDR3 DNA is TGTGCCAGCAGTCCATCCAGGGAGGACTCGAATACTGAAGCTTTCTTT.

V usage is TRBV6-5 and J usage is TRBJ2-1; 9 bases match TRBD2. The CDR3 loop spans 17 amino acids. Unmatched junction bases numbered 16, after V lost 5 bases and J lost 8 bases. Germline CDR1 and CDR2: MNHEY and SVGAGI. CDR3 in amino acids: CASSKSSGKGGYDEQFF. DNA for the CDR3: TGTGCCAGCAGTAAATCTAGCGGGAAGGGGGGGTACGATGAGCAGTTCTTC.

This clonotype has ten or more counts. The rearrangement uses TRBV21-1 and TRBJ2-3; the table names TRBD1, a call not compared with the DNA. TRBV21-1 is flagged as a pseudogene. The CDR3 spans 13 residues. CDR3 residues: CASNRQITDTQYF. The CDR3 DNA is TGTGCCAGCAACCGACAGATCACAGATACGCAGTATTTT.

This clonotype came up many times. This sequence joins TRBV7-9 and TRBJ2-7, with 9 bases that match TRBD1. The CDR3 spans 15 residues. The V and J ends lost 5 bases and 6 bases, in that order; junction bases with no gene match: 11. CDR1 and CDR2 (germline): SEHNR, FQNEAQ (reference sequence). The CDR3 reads CASSRHGTGRSEQYF. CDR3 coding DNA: TGTGCCAGCAGCCGGCATGGGACAGGGAGATCCGAGCAGTACTTC.

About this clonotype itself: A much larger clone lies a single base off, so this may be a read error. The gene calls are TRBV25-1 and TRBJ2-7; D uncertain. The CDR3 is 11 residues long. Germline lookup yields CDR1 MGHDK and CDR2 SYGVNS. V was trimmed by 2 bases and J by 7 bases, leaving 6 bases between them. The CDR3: CASSERWEQYF. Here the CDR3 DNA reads TGTGCCAGCAGTGAAAGGTGGGAGCAGTACTTC.

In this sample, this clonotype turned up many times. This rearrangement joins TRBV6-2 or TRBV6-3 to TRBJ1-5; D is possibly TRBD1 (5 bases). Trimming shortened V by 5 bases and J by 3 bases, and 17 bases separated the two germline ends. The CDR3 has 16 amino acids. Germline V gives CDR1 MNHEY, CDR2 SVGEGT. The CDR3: CASSPQGARVNQPQHF. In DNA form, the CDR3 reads TGTGCCAGCAGTCCCCAAGGGGCAAGGGTCAATCAGCCCCAGCATTTT.

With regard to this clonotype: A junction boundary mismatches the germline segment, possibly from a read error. CDR3 residues: CVSSPLTGTGNTLYF. The DNA for the CDR3 is TGTGTCAGCAGCCCTTTGACGGGAACTGGAAACACCTTATATTTT. V gene TRBV28 combines with J gene TRBJ1-3; D unclear. Germline CDR1 MDHEN, CDR2 SYDVKM. The CDR3 is made up of 15 amino acids.

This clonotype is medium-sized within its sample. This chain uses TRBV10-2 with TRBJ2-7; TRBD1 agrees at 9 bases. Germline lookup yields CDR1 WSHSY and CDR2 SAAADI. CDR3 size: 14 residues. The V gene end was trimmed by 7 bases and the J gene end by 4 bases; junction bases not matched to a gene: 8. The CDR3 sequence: CASTETGGGYEQYF. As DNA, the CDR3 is TGCGCCAGCACCGAGACAGGGGGAGGATACGAGCAGTACTTC.

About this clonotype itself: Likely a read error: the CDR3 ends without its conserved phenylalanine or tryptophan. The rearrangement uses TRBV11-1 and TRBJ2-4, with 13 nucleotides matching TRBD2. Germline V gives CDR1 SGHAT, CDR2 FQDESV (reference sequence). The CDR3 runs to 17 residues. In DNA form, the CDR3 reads TGTCCCAGCAGCTTTCCCGGGACTAGCGGGACCGGAAACATTCAGTACTTA. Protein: CPSSFPGTSGTGNIQYL.

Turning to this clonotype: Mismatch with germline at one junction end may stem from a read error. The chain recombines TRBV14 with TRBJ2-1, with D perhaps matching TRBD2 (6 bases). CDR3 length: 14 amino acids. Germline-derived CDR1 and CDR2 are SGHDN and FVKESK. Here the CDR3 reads CAGSLGGGVGEQFF. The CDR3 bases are TGTGCCGGCAGCCTAGGTGGCGGGGTTGGGGAGCAGTTCTTC.